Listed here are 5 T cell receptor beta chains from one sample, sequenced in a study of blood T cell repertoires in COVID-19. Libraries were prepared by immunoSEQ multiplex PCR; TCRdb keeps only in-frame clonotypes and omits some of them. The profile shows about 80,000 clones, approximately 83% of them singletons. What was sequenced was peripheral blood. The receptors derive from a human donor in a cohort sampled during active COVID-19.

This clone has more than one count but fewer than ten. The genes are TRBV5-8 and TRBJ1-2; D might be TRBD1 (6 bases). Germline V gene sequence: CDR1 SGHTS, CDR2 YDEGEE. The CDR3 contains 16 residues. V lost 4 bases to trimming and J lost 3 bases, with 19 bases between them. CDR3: CASSPGGGRVYYGYTF. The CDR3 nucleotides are TGTGCCAGCAGCCCGGGCGGGGGCCGAGTTTACTATGGCTACACCTTC. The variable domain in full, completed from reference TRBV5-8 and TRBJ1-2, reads EAGVTQSPTHLIKTRGQQATLRCSPISGHTSVYWYQQALGLGLQFLLWYDEGEERNRGNFPPRFSGRQFPNYSSELNVNALELEDSALYLCASSPGGGRVYYGYTFGSGTRLTVV.

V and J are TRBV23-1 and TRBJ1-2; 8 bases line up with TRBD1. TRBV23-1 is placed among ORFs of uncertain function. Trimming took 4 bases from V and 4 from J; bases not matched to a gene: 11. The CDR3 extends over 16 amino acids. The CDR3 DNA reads TGCGCCAGCAGTCCTACACGACAGGGGAACTTCTATGGCTACACCTTC. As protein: CASSPTRQGNFYGYTF.

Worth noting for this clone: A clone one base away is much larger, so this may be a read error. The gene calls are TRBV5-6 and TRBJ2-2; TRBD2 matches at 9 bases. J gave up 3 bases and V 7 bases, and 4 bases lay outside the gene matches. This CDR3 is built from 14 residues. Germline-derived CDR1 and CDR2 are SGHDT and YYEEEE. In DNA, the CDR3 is TGTGCCAGCGCGGGGGGGAAGGACACCGGGGAGCTGTTTTTT. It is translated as CASAGGKDTGELFF.

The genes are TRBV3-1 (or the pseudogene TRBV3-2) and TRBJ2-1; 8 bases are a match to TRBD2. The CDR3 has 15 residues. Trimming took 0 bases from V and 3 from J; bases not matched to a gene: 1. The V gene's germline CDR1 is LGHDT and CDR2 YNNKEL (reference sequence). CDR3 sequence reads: CASSQDSGSYNEQFF. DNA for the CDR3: TGTGCCAGCAGCCAAGACAGCGGGAGCTACAATGAGCAGTTCTTC.

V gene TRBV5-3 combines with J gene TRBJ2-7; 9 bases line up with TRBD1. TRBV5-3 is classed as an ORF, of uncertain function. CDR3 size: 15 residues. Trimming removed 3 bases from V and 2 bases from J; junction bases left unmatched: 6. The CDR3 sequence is CARSWWGQGAYEQYF. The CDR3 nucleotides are TGTGCCAGAAGCTGGTGGGGACAGGGAGCCTACGAGCAGTACTTC.